The next 10 T cell receptor beta chains were all read from a single sample in a study of shared T cell receptors in the human thymus. Produced via immunoSEQ multiplex PCR; TCRdb's table is partial and in-frame only. The sample lists approximately 580,000 clones; around 82% were seen once. These same records also appear under a second study, on human thymus T cells.

Sequencing was done on a sample of thymocytes. These receptor sequences come from a boy younger than two with a congenital heart defect.

This clone was seen only a few times. V is TRBV28 and J is TRBJ1-3; D unclear. The germline V gene has CDR1 MDHEN and CDR2 SYDVKM. The CDR3 totals 17 residues. Between the trimmed V and J ends, which lost 7 bases and 0 bases, there was a span of 19 bases. The DNA of the CDR3 is TGTGCCAGCAAGGGAGGGTACAGCGTGTTCTCTGGAAACACCATATATTTT. It translates to CASKGGYSVFSGNTIYF.

This rearrangement joins TRBV6-5 to TRBJ1-3, with D unresolved. The V gene lost 0 bases and the J gene lost 4 bases, with 10 bases spanning the gap. The CDR3 is 15 residues long. The germline CDR1 and CDR2 sequences are MNHEY and SVGAGI. CDR3 nucleotide sequence: TGTGCCAGCAGTTACTCCGGGGTGAAAGGAAACACCATATATTTT. Translation gives CASSYSGVKGNTIYF.

This clone has only one observation. The rearrangement links TRBV14 to TRBJ2-7; a weak D match, TRBD2 (6 bases). Germline CDR1 and CDR2: SGHDN and FVKESK. CDR3 size: 13 residues. V shed 1 base and J shed 13 bases, with 17 bases lying between them. In DNA form, the CDR3 reads TGTGCCAGCAGCCAAGTGGGGGGATATCACCTTTACTTC. Translated, it gives CASSQVGGYHLYF.

This clone was picked up one time. The chain joins TRBV18 to TRBJ2-7, with 13 bases fitting TRBD2. Germline loops: CDR1 KGHSH, CDR2 LQKENI. The CDR3 is made up of 21 amino acids. V was pared by 2 bases and J by 0 bases, with 16 bases of the junction left unmatched. In nucleotides, the CDR3 is TGTGCCAGCTCACCAGGACTAGCGGGAGAGGGCGGAGGCCCCAGCTCCTACGAGCAGTACTTC. Translated, it gives CASSPGLAGEGGGPSSYEQYF.

This clone was detected a few times. The chain is built from TRBV10-3 and TRBJ2-7; TRBD2 aligns across 9 bases. This CDR3 comprises 17 residues. Germline lookup yields CDR1 ENHRY and CDR2 SYGVKD. The V segment lost 0 bases and the J segment 5 bases; nucleotides outside the gene matches: 11. This CDR3 is CAISESRRRGRAHEQYF. The CDR3 DNA is TGTGCCATCAGTGAGTCGAGGCGGCGCGGGAGGGCCCACGAGCAGTACTTC.

J is TRBJ2-1 and V is TRBV11-2; maybe TRBD2 (8 bases). Germline V gene data show CDR1 as SGHAT and CDR2 as FQNNGV. The CDR3 covers 15 residues. The V end was cut by 4 bases, the J end by 3 bases, with 13 bases between. The chain's CDR3 is CASSSQGTSYNEQFF. The DNA for the CDR3 is TGTGCCAGCAGCTCACAGGGGACTAGCTACAATGAGCAGTTCTTC.

In this sample, this clone turned up a few times. The chain is built from TRBV13 and TRBJ2-1; no reliable D call. This CDR3 has 15 residues. CDR1 PRHDT and CDR2 FYEKMQ come from the germline V gene (reference sequence). V was clipped by 5 bases and J by 0 bases, with 11 bases between them. This CDR3 is CASSPTESSYNEQFF. CDR3 nucleotide sequence: TGTGCCAGCAGCCCCACGGAGAGCTCCTACAATGAGCAGTTCTTC.

The chain carries TRBV29-1 and TRBJ1-2; D gene ambiguous. The CDR3 runs to 11 residues. V was trimmed by 7 bases and J by 5 bases, leaving 11 bases between them. The V gene's germline CDR1 is SQVTM and CDR2 ANQGSEA. The CDR3 spells CSARESYGYTF. The CDR3 DNA sequence: TGCAGCGCCCGAGAAAGTTATGGCTACACCTTC.

The CDR3 loop reads CASKAGATGELFF. The DNA of the CDR3 is TGTGCCAGCAAGGCGGGAGCCACCGGGGAGCTGTTTTTT. The gene calls are TRBV27 and TRBJ2-2, with 7 bases fitting TRBD2. Germline CDR1 MNHEY, CDR2 SMNVEV (reference sequence). CDR3 length: 13 amino acids. J was trimmed by 4 bases and V by 7 bases; bases with no gene match: 3.

The rearrangement uses TRBV27 and TRBJ1-3, with D perhaps matching TRBD1 (5 bases). The germline CDR1 and CDR2 sequences are MNHEY and SMNVEV (reference sequence). The V gene lost 5 bases and the J gene lost 0 bases, with 17 bases spanning the gap. This CDR3 has 17 residues. For the CDR3, the DNA is TGTGCCAGCAGTCCCCGGGCGGGACGTGGCTCTGGAAACACCATATATTTT. Protein product: CASSPRAGRGSGNTIYF.